Listed here is a single T cell receptor beta chain. Its specificity is not known. PCR used 60 Vbeta primers and 13 Jbeta primers. Assay used: immunoSEQ multiplex PCR; TCRdb lists only in-frame clones, some missing. Among 70,000 to 90,000 clones listed, about 72% were seen once. This sample is part of a study of cytomegalovirus exposure and HLA in healthy donors. Study-level background: From 190 million or so T cells, an earlier analysis saw roughly 100 million unique TCR beta sequences. Study-wide results and caveats: Later analysis identified around 15,000 TCR beta sequences associated with HLA alleles, using a false discovery rate threshold of 0.05. Cytomegalovirus status, reportedly, was diagnosed with high specificity and sensitivity by the classifier. Looking again later, the authors saw that most CMV-associated TCR beta chains seemed HLA-restricted.

The sequenced material came from PBMCs. The sequence came from a man between 40 and 49 years old in good health and CMV-seropositive.

CDR3 in amino acids: CAWSNTTYYEQYF. The CDR3 nucleotides read TGTGCCTGGAGTAACACAACGTACTACGAGCAGTACTTC. This chain connects TRBV30 to TRBJ2-5; no reliable D call. The DNA matches TRBJ2-7 better at its end, which makes the J call doubtful. Germline assignment: CDR1 GTSNPN and CDR2 SVGIG (reference sequence). The CDR3 is 13 amino acids.